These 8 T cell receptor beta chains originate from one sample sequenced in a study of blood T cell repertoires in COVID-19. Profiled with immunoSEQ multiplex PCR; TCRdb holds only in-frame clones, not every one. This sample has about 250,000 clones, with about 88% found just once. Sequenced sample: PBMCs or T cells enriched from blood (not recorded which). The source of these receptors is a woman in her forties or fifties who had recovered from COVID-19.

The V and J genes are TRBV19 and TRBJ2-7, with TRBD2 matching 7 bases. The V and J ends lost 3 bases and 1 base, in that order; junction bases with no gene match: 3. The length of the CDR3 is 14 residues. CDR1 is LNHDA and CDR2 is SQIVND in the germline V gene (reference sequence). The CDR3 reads CASSITSASYEQYF. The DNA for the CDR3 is TGTGCCAGTAGTATTACTAGCGCTTCCTACGAGCAGTACTTC.

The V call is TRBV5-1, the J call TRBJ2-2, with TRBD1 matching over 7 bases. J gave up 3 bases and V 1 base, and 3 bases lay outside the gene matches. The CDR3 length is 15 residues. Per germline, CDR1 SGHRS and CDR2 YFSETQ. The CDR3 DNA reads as TGCGCCAGCAGCTTGCGACAGGGAGACACCGGGGAGCTGTTTTTT. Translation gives CASSLRQGDTGELFF. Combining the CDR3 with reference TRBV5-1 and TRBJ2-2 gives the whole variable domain KAGVTQTPRYLIKTRGQQVTLSCSPISGHRSVSWYQQTPGQGLQFLFEYFSETQRNKGNFPGRFSGRQFSNSRSEMNVSTLELGDSALYLCASSLRQGDTGELFFGEGSRLTVL.

The CDR3 loop reads CATSSGDSYEQYF. The CDR3 bases are TGTGCCACTTCTAGCGGTGACTCCTACGAGCAGTACTTC. The J gene is TRBJ2-7, the V gene TRBV28; TRBD2 matches at 7 bases. Per the germline V gene, CDR1 is MDHEN and CDR2 is SYDVKM. This CDR3 spans 13 amino acids. Unmatched junction bases numbered 6, after V lost 10 bases and J lost 0 bases.

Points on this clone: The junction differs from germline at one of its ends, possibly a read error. CDR3 loop: CANSETGSDTQYF. Written as DNA, the CDR3 is TGTGCCAACAGCGAAACAGGGTCAGATACGCAGTATTTT. The J gene is TRBJ2-3, the V gene TRBV5-4; D is perhaps TRBD1 (6 bases). Germline V gene data show CDR1 as SGHNT and CDR2 as YYREEE (reference sequence). This CDR3 has 13 amino acids.

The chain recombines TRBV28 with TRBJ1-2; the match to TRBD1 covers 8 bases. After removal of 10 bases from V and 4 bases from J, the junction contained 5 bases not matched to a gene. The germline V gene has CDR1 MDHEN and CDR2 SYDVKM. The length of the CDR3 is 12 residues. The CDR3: CATAGGSYGYTF. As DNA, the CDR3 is TGTGCCACAGCAGGGGGCAGCTATGGCTACACCTTC.

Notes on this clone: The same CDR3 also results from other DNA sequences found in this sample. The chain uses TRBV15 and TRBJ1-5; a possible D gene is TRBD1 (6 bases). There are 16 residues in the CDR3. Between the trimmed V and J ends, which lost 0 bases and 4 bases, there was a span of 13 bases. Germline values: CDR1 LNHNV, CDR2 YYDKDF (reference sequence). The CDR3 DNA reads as TGTGCCACCAGCAGAGATAGGGGGACCGCAAATCAGCCCCAGCATTTT. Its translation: CATSRDRGTANQPQHF.

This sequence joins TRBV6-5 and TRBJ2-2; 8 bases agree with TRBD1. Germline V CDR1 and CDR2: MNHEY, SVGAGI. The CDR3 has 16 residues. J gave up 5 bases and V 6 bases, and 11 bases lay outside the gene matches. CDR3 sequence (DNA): TGTGCCAGCAGGTACAGAGGACAGGGAGGAACCGGGGAGCTGTTTTTT. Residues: CASRYRGQGGTGELFF.

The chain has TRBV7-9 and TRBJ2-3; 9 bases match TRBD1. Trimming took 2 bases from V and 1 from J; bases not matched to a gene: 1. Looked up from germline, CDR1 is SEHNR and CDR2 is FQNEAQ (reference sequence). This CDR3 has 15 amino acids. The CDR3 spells CASSLRTGGTDTQYF. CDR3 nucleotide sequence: TGTGCCAGCAGCTTAAGGACAGGGGGCACAGATACGCAGTATTTT. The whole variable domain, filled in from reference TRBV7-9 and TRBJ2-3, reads DTGVSQNPRHKITKRGQNVTFRCDPISEHNRLYWYRQTLGQGPEFLTYFQNEAQLEKSRLLSDRFSAERPKGSFSTLEIQRTEQGDSAMYLCASSLRTGGTDTQYFGPGTRLTVL.